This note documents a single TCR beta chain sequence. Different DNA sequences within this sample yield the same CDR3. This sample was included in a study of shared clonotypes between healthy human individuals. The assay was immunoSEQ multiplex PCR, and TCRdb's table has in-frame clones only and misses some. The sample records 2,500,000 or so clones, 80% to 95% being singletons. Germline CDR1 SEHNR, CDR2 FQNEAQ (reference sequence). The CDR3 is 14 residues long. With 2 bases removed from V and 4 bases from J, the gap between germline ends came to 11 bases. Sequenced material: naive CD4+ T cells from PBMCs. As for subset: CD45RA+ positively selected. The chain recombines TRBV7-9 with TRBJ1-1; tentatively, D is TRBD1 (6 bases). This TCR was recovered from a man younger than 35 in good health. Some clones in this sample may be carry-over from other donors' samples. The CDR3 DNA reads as TGTGCCAGCAGCTTACGTCAGGGGTCCACTGAAGCTTTCTTT. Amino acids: CASSLRQGSTEAFF.